These 31 T cell receptor beta chains were all obtained from the same sample, sequenced in a study of control samples from healthy donors and cancer patients. Measured with immunoSEQ multiplex PCR; TCRdb has only the in-frame clones, and not every one. The data show under 450,000 clones, around 90% seen once. Sequenced sample: PBMCs. Every receptor here comes from a man aged 35-49 years with head and neck cancer.

This clone has only one observation. The chain uses TRBV18 and TRBJ1-1; unclear D gene. Looked up from germline, CDR1 is KGHSH and CDR2 is LQKENI. The V end was cut by 3 bases, the J end by 0 bases, with 11 bases between. The CDR3 extends over 15 amino acids. The CDR3 sequence: CASSPGPRMNTEAFF. CDR3 nucleotide sequence: TGTGCCAGCTCACCCGGCCCGCGCATGAACACTGAAGCTTTCTTT.

The V and J genes are TRBV6-6 and TRBJ2-4; D gene ambiguous. Germline lookup yields CDR1 MNHNY and CDR2 SVGAGI (reference sequence). Trimming removed 4 bases from V and 7 bases from J, with 5 bases in between. The CDR3 loop spans 11 amino acids. The CDR3 DNA sequence: TGTGCCAGCAGTTTCGGGAACATTCAGTACTTC. Residues: CASSFGNIQYF.

This chain connects TRBV6-2 or TRBV6-3 to TRBJ1-1; D uncertain. Germline values: CDR1 MNHEY, CDR2 SVGEGT. V was shortened by 2 bases and J by 1 base, with 14 bases between the two germline ends. The CDR3 has 16 amino acids. CDR3: CASSYVSASWNTEAFF. CDR3 coding DNA: TGTGCCAGCAGTTACGTGTCAGCCTCATGGAACACTGAAGCTTTCTTT.

This clone was recorded only once. The chain joins TRBV13 to TRBJ1-1, with TRBD1 as a possible D gene (5 bases). V was trimmed by 1 base and J by 11 bases, leaving 17 bases between them. The CDR3 is made up of 14 amino acids. Germline loops: CDR1 PRHDT, CDR2 FYEKMQ (reference sequence). In nucleotides, the CDR3 is TGTGCCAGCAGCTTAGATGGGGTCAGGGATCAGGCTTTCTTT. It specifies CASSLDGVRDQAFF.

The chain employs TRBV29-1 and TRBJ2-7; D not resolved. The length of the CDR3 is 12 residues. Germline CDR1 SQVTM, CDR2 ANQGSEA. Trimming pared 4 bases from V and 0 bases from J, leaving 7 bases between. The CDR3 DNA follows: TGCAGCGTTGTAGATAGCTCCTACGAGCAGTACTTC. Translation gives CSVVDSSYEQYF.

This chain uses TRBV12-5 with TRBJ2-1; TRBD2 matches at 9 bases. The CDR3 has 15 residues. V lost 6 bases and J lost 5; bases outside the gene matches: 8. Germline values: CDR1 LGHNT, CDR2 FRNRAP. The CDR3 nucleotides read TGTGCTAGTGGCCAGAATAGCGGGAGAGACAATGAGCAGTTCTTC. This translates into CASGQNSGRDNEQFF.

J is TRBJ2-3 and V is TRBV4-3; 8 nucleotides match TRBD2. The germline gives CDR1 LGHNA, CDR2 YSLEER. V lost 2 bases, J lost 1 base, and 5 bases stayed unmatched. CDR3 length: 16 residues. CDR3: CASSQFAGGGTDTQYF. As DNA, the CDR3 is TGCGCCAGCAGCCAATTTGCGGGGGGCGGCACAGATACGCAGTATTTT.

This sequence joins TRBV5-1 and TRBJ2-7; either TRBD1 or TRBD2 may fit D (7 bases each). V lost 7 bases to trimming and J lost 7 bases, with 18 bases between them. CDR3 size: 13 residues. CDR1 SGHRS and CDR2 YFSETQ come from the germline V gene. DNA for the CDR3: TGCGCCAGCGCGACAGGGCCGGGGGGAGAGCAGTACTTC. Its protein is CASATGPGGEQYF.

This chain connects TRBV5-1 to TRBJ1-1; D remains ambiguous. CDR3 size: 13 residues. Per the germline V gene, CDR1 is SGHRS and CDR2 is YFSETQ. Trimming pared 7 bases from V and 0 bases from J, leaving 10 bases between. CDR3 sequence (DNA): TGCGCCAGCCGTTACAGCTTGAACACTGAAGCTTTCTTT. The encoded protein is CASRYSLNTEAFF.

This CDR3 is CASSQDHLAGVVDTQYF. The CDR3, as DNA: TGTGCCAGCAGCCAAGACCACCTAGCGGGAGTTGTAGATACGCAGTATTTT. The rearrangement links TRBV3-1 (or the pseudogene TRBV3-2) to TRBJ2-3, with 10 bases identical to TRBD2. The CDR3 is made up of 17 amino acids. The V gene end was trimmed by 0 bases and the J gene end by 5 bases; junction bases not matched to a gene: 8. CDR1 is LGHDT and CDR2 is YNNKEL in the germline V gene (reference sequence).

The genes are TRBV28 and TRBJ2-7, with D tentatively TRBD1 (6 bases). Germline assignment: CDR1 MDHEN and CDR2 SYDVKM. CDR3 length: 13 amino acids. Trimming took off 5 bases at V and 12 bases at J, with 20 bases between the two ends. Written as DNA, the CDR3 is TGTGCCAGCAGTGAACCACAGGGATCTGAACCGTACTTC. Protein: CASSEPQGSEPYF.

J is TRBJ1-2 and V is TRBV27; TRBD1 is a possible D gene (6 bases). The CDR3 spans 14 residues. Germline-derived CDR1 and CDR2 are MNHEY and SMNVEV (reference sequence). V was cut by 4 bases and J by 2 bases, with 11 bases left in between. This CDR3 is CASSSQGLNYGYTF. The CDR3, as DNA: TGTGCCAGCAGTTCTCAGGGGCTGAACTATGGCTACACCTTC.

CDR3 loop: CASKSVTGESNTEAFF. The CDR3, as DNA: TGTGCCAGCAAGTCGGTGACGGGAGAATCAAACACTGAAGCTTTCTTT. This sequence joins TRBV25-1 and TRBJ1-1; D not resolved. The CDR3 covers 16 residues. Trimming left V 7 bases short and J 2 bases short, with 20 bases between. Germline CDR1 MGHDK, CDR2 SYGVNS. The whole variable domain, filled in from reference TRBV25-1 and TRBJ1-1, reads EADIYQTPRYLVIGTGKKITLECSQTMGHDKMYWYQQDPGMELHLIHYSYGVNSTEKGDLSSESTVSRIRTEHFPLTLESARPSHTSQYLCASKSVTGESNTEAFFGQGTRLTVV.

The CDR3 sequence: CASSSDRGLSNEKLFF. The DNA of the CDR3 is TGTGCCAGCAGTTCTGACAGGGGGCTATCTAATGAAAAACTGTTTTTT. The chain is built from TRBV28 and TRBJ1-4; TRBD1 agrees at 10 bases. V was pared by 4 bases and J by 3 bases, with 5 bases of the junction left unmatched. Germline loops: CDR1 MDHEN, CDR2 SYDVKM. The CDR3 contains 16 residues. Drawing the rest from reference TRBV28 and TRBJ1-4, the complete variable domain is DVKVTQSSRYLVKRTGEKVFLECVQDMDHENMFWYRQDPGLGLRLIYFSYDVKMKEKGDIPEGYSVSREKKERFSLILESASTNQTSMYLCASSSDRGLSNEKLFFGSGTQLSVL.

This clone has only one observation. The chain is built from TRBV6-5 and TRBJ2-7; D unresolved. Germline assignment: CDR1 MNHEY and CDR2 SVGAGI. The CDR3 runs 14 residues. Trimming stripped 7 bases from V and 5 bases from J, with 18 bases between. This chain's CDR3 is CASTDQSTVNEQYF. The DNA for the CDR3 is TGTGCCAGCACCGACCAAAGCACGGTCAACGAGCAGTACTTC.

This chain links TRBV27 with TRBJ1-1; TRBD1 aligns across 10 bases. Germline lookup yields CDR1 MNHEY and CDR2 SMNVEV (reference sequence). The trim removed 2 bases at V and 5 bases at J, leaving 5 bases unmatched. The CDR3 extends over 15 amino acids. The CDR3 spells CASSLGTGARTEAFF. For the CDR3, the DNA is TGTGCCAGCAGTTTAGGGACAGGGGCGAGGACTGAAGCTTTCTTT.

The rearrangement uses TRBV9 and TRBJ1-1; D ambiguous. The CDR3 runs 13 residues. Germline V gene sequence: CDR1 SGDLS, CDR2 YYNGEE. Trimming pared 4 bases from V and 7 bases from J, leaving 14 bases between. The CDR3 here is CASSLGLGLEAFF. The CDR3 DNA reads as TGTGCCAGCAGCCTAGGGCTAGGGCTTGAAGCTTTCTTT.

This chain links TRBV28 with TRBJ2-1; 10 bases align to TRBD1. The CDR3 consists of 15 residues. The V and J ends lost 4 bases and 6 bases, in that order; junction bases with no gene match: 6. Germline V gene lookup returns CDR1 MDHEN and CDR2 SYDVKM. CDR3 sequence reads: CASSSSGQGLNEQFF. CDR3 DNA: TGTGCCAGCAGTTCCTCGGGACAGGGGCTCAATGAGCAGTTCTTC.

CDR3 residues: CASSFPLPNYGYTF. The CDR3 bases are TGTGCCAGCAGCTTCCCCCTCCCGAACTATGGCTACACCTTC. This chain connects TRBV11-2 to TRBJ1-2; D is undetermined. Trimming cost V 3 bases and J 2 bases, with 10 bases left between them. The CDR3 totals 14 residues. CDR1 and CDR2 (germline): SGHAT, FQNNGV. Full variable domain (remainder filled in from reference TRBV11-2 and TRBJ1-2): EAGVAQSPRYKIIEKRQSVAFWCNPISGHATLYWYQQILGQGPKLLIQFQNNGVVDDSQLPKDRFSAERLKGVDSTLKIQPAKLEDSAVYLCASSFPLPNYGYTFGSGTRLTVV.

This clone was detected only a few times. The V and J genes are TRBV12-5 and TRBJ1-1; perhaps TRBD1 as D (5 bases). In germline, CDR1 is LGHNT, CDR2 FRNRAP. This CDR3 comprises 12 residues. Trimming cost V 3 bases and J 8 bases, with 10 bases left between them. The CDR3 DNA is TGTGCTAGTGGTTTCCATGGGGCGGAAGCTTTCTTT. It encodes CASGFHGAEAFF.

The chain joins TRBV27 to TRBJ1-6; D is perhaps TRBD1 (6 bases). Trimming took 5 bases from V and 0 from J, leaving 14 bases between them. CDR1 and CDR2 from the germline V gene are MNHEY and SMNVEV (reference sequence). The CDR3 consists of 17 residues. The CDR3 DNA reads as TGTGCCAGCAGTCCCAGCGGGGGGCCCTCCTATAATTCACCCCTCCACTTT. Amino acid sequence: CASSPSGGPSYNSPLHF.

J is TRBJ2-2 and V is TRBV7-2, with a weak D call TRBD1 (6 bases). This CDR3 contains 16 residues. Germline CDR1 SGHTA, CDR2 FQGNSA. With 1 base removed from V and 5 bases from J, the gap between germline ends came to 14 bases. CDR3: CASSLGRPGDTGELFF. The CDR3 bases are TGTGCCAGCAGCTTAGGGCGGCCAGGGGATACCGGGGAGCTGTTTTTT.

The genes are TRBV7-2 and TRBJ2-3; TRBD2 matches 8 bases. V lost 5 bases, J lost 3 bases, and 13 bases stayed unmatched. The CDR3 contains 17 residues. The germline V gene has CDR1 SGHTA and CDR2 FQGNSA. The CDR3 nucleotides are TGTGCCAGCAGCCCGGAGCTAGCGGGCGGACCTACAGATACGCAGTATTTT. It specifies CASSPELAGGPTDTQYF.

The genes are TRBV21-1 and TRBJ1-2; the table's TRBD1 call for D was not verified on the DNA. TRBV21-1 is given as a pseudogene. This CDR3 contains 13 residues. The chain's CDR3 is CASADPQVDGYTF. The DNA of the CDR3 is TGTGCCAGCGCCGACCCCCAGGTGGATGGCTACACCTTC.

The chain is built from TRBV9 and TRBJ1-2; possibly TRBD1 for D (6 bases). Trimming stripped 0 bases from V and 2 bases from J, with 11 bases between. This CDR3 region has 15 residues. The V gene's germline CDR1 is SGDLS and CDR2 YYNGEE. CDR3 DNA: TGTGCCAGCAGCGTAGAACCCACAGGGAACTATGGCTACACCTTC. This encodes CASSVEPTGNYGYTF. The full variable domain, completed using reference TRBV9 and TRBJ1-2, is DSGVTQTPKHLITATGQRVTLRCSPRSGDLSVYWYQQSLDQGLQFLIQYYNGEERAKGNILERFSAQQFPDLHSELNLSSLELGDSALYFCASSVEPTGNYGYTFGSGTRLTVV.

The V and J genes are TRBV19 and TRBJ2-2; 8 bases are a match to TRBD2. Trimming at V came to 1 base and at J to 3 bases, leaving 7 bases not matched to a gene. The germline CDR1 and CDR2 sequences are LNHDA and SQIVND (reference sequence). The CDR3 sequence is 17 residues long. For the CDR3, the DNA is TGTGCCAGTAGTATAGGAGGCGGGGGGCGAGACACCGGGGAGCTGTTTTTT. It is translated as CASSIGGGGRDTGELFF.

The chain joins TRBV6-2 or TRBV6-3 to TRBJ2-7; D perhaps matches TRBD1 (5 bases). Trimming shortened V by 4 bases and J by 7 bases, and 11 bases separated the two germline ends. The CDR3 runs to 12 residues. Germline values: CDR1 MNHEY, CDR2 SVGEGT. The CDR3 loop reads CASSFPKGEQYF. CDR3 nucleotides: TGTGCCAGCAGTTTCCCGAAGGGGGAGCAGTACTTC.

The gene calls are TRBV27 and TRBJ1-5, with unresolved D. This CDR3 region has 14 residues. Germline V gene lookup returns CDR1 MNHEY and CDR2 SMNVEV (reference sequence). Trimming left V 6 bases short and J 4 bases short, with 13 bases between. The CDR3 loop is CASRSGLLNQPQHF. DNA of the CDR3: TGTGCCAGCAGATCGGGCCTTCTTAATCAGCCCCAGCATTTT.

The rearrangement links TRBV25-1 to TRBJ2-7; D is ambiguous. The CDR3 runs to 14 residues. CDR1 is MGHDK and CDR2 is SYGVNS in the germline V gene. With 4 bases removed from V and 0 bases from J, the gap between germline ends came to 10 bases. CDR3 nucleotide sequence: TGTGCCAGCAGTGGGCCTTACTTCTCCTACGAGCAGTACTTC. It is translated as CASSGPYFSYEQYF.

This clone was observed a few times. This rearrangement joins TRBV5-1 to TRBJ1-1; no reliable D call. The CDR3 covers 14 residues. V lost 0 bases and J lost 0, with 6 bases in between. Germline CDR1 reads SGHRS; CDR2 reads YFSETQ. The CDR3 loop is CASSLERVNTEAFF. DNA for the CDR3: TGCGCCAGCAGCTTGGAGCGGGTGAACACTGAAGCTTTCTTT. Using reference TRBV5-1 and TRBJ1-1 for the parts outside the CDR3, the full variable domain is KAGVTQTPRYLIKTRGQQVTLSCSPISGHRSVSWYQQTPGQGLQFLFEYFSETQRNKGNFPGRFSGRQFSNSRSEMNVSTLELGDSALYLCASSLERVNTEAFFGQGTRLTVV.

The chain recombines TRBV7-2 with TRBJ1-5, with D perhaps matching TRBD1 (6 bases). The CDR3 spans 14 residues. The V gene's germline CDR1 is SGHTA and CDR2 FQGNSA. Trimming left V 1 base short and J 7 bases short, with 11 bases between. This chain's CDR3 is CASSLGGATQPQHF. In DNA, the CDR3 is TGTGCCAGCAGCTTAGGGGGGGCTACCCAGCCCCAGCATTTT.